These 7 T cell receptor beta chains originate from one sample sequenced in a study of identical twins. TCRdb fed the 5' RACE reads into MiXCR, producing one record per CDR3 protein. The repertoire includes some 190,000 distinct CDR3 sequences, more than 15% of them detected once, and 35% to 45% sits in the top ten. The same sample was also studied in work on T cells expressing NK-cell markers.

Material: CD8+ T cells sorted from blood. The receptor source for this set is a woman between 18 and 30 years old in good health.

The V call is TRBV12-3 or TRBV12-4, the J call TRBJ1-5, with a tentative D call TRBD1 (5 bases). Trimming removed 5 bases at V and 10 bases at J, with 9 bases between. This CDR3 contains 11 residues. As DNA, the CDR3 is TGTGCCAGCAGTGGGGGTAAACCCCAGCATTTT. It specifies CASSGGKPQHF.

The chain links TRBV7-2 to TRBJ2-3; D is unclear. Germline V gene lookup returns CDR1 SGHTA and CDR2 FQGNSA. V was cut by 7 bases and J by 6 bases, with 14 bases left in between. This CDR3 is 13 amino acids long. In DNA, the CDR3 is TGTGCCAGCAACTTCTATAGTTGGGATACGCAGTATTTT. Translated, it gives CASNFYSWDTQYF. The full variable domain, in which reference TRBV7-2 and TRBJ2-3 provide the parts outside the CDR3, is GAGVSQSPSNKVTEKGKDVELRCDPISGHTALYWYRQSLGQGLEFLIYFQGNSAPDKSGLPSDRFSAERTGGSVSTLTIQRTQQEDSAVYLCASNFYSWDTQYFGPGTRLTVL.

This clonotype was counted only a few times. The CDR3 sequence is CATSRERGGYDEQFF. Here the CDR3 DNA reads TGTGCCACCAGCAGAGAGAGGGGCGGGTATGATGAGCAGTTCTTC. V is TRBV15 and J is TRBJ2-1, with D tentatively TRBD1 or TRBD2 (5 bases each). Trimming pared 0 bases from V and 8 bases from J, leaving 14 bases between. The CDR3 is 15 amino acids. Germline V gene data show CDR1 as LNHNV and CDR2 as YYDKDF (reference sequence). The variable domain in full, completed from reference TRBV15 and TRBJ2-1, reads DAMVIQNPRYQVTQFGKPVTLSCSQTLNHNVMYWYQQKSSQAPKLLFHYYDKDFNNEADTPDNFQSRRPNTSFCFLDIRSPGLGDTAMYLCATSRERGGYDEQFFGPGTRLTVL.

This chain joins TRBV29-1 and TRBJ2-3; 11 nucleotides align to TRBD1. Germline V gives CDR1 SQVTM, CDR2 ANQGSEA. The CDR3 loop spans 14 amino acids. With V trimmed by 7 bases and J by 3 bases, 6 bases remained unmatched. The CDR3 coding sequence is TGCAGCGCCGAGGGGACAGGGGGGACAGATACGCAGTATTTT. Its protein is CSAEGTGGTDTQYF.

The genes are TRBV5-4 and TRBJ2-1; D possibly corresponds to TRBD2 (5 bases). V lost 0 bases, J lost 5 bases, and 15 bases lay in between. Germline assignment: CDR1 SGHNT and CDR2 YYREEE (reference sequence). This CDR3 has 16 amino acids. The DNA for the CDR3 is TGTGCCAGCAGCTTGGAGGCCTATACGACTAACAATGAGCAGTTCTTC. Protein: CASSLEAYTTNNEQFF.

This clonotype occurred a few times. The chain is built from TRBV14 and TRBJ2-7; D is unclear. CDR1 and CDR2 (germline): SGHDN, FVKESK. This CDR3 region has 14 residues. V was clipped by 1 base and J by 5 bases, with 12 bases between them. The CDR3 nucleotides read TGTGCCAGCAGCCAAGCGCGAAAAGCACACGAGCAGTACTTC. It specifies CASSQARKAHEQYF.

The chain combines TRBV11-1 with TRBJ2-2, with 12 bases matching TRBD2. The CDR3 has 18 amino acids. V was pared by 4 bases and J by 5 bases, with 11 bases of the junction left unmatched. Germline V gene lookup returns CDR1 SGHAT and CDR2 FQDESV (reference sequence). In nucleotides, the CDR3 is TGTGCCAGCAGCTCACCATCCCGGACTAGCGGGATTACCGGGGAGCTGTTTTTT. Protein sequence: CASSSPSRTSGITGELFF.